These 11 T cell receptor beta chains originate from one sample sequenced in a study of blood T cell repertoires in COVID-19. Measured with immunoSEQ multiplex PCR; TCRdb has only the in-frame clones, and not every one. This table has some 270,000 clones, 70% to 90% appearing once. Specimen: peripheral blood. These receptors were collected from a woman between 70 and 85 years old with acute or convalescent COVID-19.

The chain has TRBV7-9 and TRBJ2-6; D unclear. The CDR3 runs 17 residues. Germline V gene lookup returns CDR1 SEHNR and CDR2 FQNEAQ (reference sequence). Trimming took 1 base from V and 3 from J, leaving 13 bases between them. CDR3 sequence: CASSLGPTRDGANVLTF. The CDR3 DNA reads TGTGCCAGCAGCTTAGGCCCCACGCGAGATGGGGCCAACGTCCTGACTTTC.

V gene TRBV10-1 combines with J gene TRBJ2-5; the match to TRBD2 covers 7 bases. Trimming took 6 bases from V and 5 from J; bases not matched to a gene: 6. CDR1 is WNHNN and CDR2 is SYGVQD in the germline V gene (reference sequence). The CDR3 length is 13 residues. CDR3 sequence: CASSRAGGETQYF. CDR3 coding DNA: TGCGCCAGCAGCCGGGCCGGGGGGGAGACCCAGTACTTC.

This clone was detected only a few times. The chain has TRBV11-3 and TRBJ1-5, with 8 positions matching TRBD1. This CDR3 spans 18 amino acids. J was trimmed by 1 base and V by 5 bases; bases with no gene match: 13. CDR1 is SGHNT and CDR2 is YENEEA in the germline V gene. CDR3 amino acids: CASSPPPGQEWSNQPQHF. CDR3 in DNA: TGTGCCAGCAGCCCTCCTCCGGGACAGGAATGGAGCAATCAGCCCCAGCATTTT. The full variable domain, rest sourced from reference TRBV11-3 and TRBJ1-5, is EAGVVQSPRYKIIEKKQPVAFWCNPISGHNTLYWYLQNLGQGPELLIRYENEEAVDDSQLPKDRFSAERLKGVDSTLKIQPAELGDSAVYLCASSPPPGQEWSNQPQHFGDGTRLSIL.

This rearrangement joins TRBV19 to TRBJ1-5; D ambiguous. The ends were cut back, 2 bases at V and 0 bases at J, with 11 bases in the middle. There are 16 residues in the CDR3. CDR1 is LNHDA, CDR2 SQIVND, per germline (reference sequence). The CDR3 is CASSIIRDYSNQPQHF. The CDR3 DNA is TGTGCCAGTAGTATAATACGGGATTATAGCAATCAGCCCCAGCATTTT.

The sample holds one count of this clone. The V and J genes are TRBV9 and TRBJ1-1; D gene uncertain. Germline CDR1 and CDR2: SGDLS and YYNGEE. The V end was cut by 2 bases, the J end by 2 bases, with 7 bases between. The CDR3 runs to 13 residues. CDR3 sequence (DNA): TGTGCCAGCAGCGTCATGAGAAACACTGAAGCTTTCTTT. Amino acids: CASSVMRNTEAFF.

The chain uses TRBV5-1 and TRBJ1-2, with TRBD1 as a possible D gene (5 bases). Germline assignment: CDR1 SGHRS and CDR2 YFSETQ. This CDR3 has 14 residues. V lost 0 bases and J lost 5, with 11 bases in between. CDR3 protein: CASSLVTQGYGYTF. CDR3 in DNA: TGCGCCAGCAGCTTGGTGACGCAGGGATATGGCTACACCTTC.

Turning to this clone: The conserved phenylalanine or tryptophan is not found at the CDR3 terminus, so this likely reflects a read error. No DNA is shown, since the ends of the CDR3 on it are uncertain; the CDR3 is the one TCRdb lists. The chain carries TRBV24-1 and TRBJ1-2; the DNA was not compared with TRBD1, the D call given in the table. Ends included, the CDR3 has 12 residues. CDR1 and CDR2 (germline): KGHDR, SFDVKD. The CDR3 spells CATSDLEGQGTL.

Comments on this clone: Other DNA sequences in this sample translate to the same CDR3. V gene TRBV12-3 or TRBV12-4 combines with J gene TRBJ2-5, with a weak D call TRBD1 (5 bases). V was cut by 2 bases and J by 5 bases, with 9 bases left in between. The CDR3 covers 13 residues. The CDR3 DNA reads TGTGCCAGCAGTTTAAGGGGTTTGGAGACCCAGTACTTC. The encoded protein is CASSLRGLETQYF.

This clone has only one observation. The rearrangement uses TRBV7-3 and TRBJ1-2; 8 nucleotides line up with TRBD1. Germline CDR1 and CDR2: SGHTA and FQGTGA. J gave up 8 bases and V 2 bases, and 4 bases lay outside the gene matches. There are 13 residues in the CDR3. The CDR3 nucleotides read TGTGCCAGCAGCTTAGCAGGGGGCGACGGCTACACCTTC. Its translation: CASSLAGGDGYTF.

The chain uses TRBV19 and TRBJ2-7, with 7 bases lining up with TRBD1. Unmatched junction bases numbered 24, after V lost 6 bases and J lost 4 bases. The CDR3 is made up of 19 amino acids. Germline values: CDR1 LNHDA, CDR2 SQIVND (reference sequence). The CDR3 nucleotides read TGTGCCAGTAGCCCAAAAGAAAACAGGGGCCACACAATTTGGTACGAGCAGTACTTC. As protein: CASSPKENRGHTIWYEQYF.

This CDR3 is CASMKSSYNSPLHF. CDR3 in DNA: TGTGCCAGCATGAAGAGCTCCTATAATTCACCCCTCCACTTT. This chain links TRBV6-5 with TRBJ1-6; unclear D gene. In germline, CDR1 is MNHEY, CDR2 SVGAGI. This CDR3 is 14 amino acids long. V lost 7 bases to trimming and J lost 0 bases, with 7 bases between them.